Listed below are T cell receptor beta chains from one sample, sequenced in a study of OX40 agonist ivuxolimab in advanced cancers. Repertoires were generated with immunoSEQ multiplex PCR, while TCRdb's copy carries only in-frame clones and drops some. Among around 40,000 clones listed, roughly 78% were seen once. The source material was CD4+ or CD8+ T cells sorted from blood, sampled in a trial of the OX40 agonist ivuxolimab. These receptors all come from an adult with an advanced solid tumor such as melanoma, head and neck, liver or kidney cancer. Both conserved end residues are part of each CDR3. A D gene is named only where the DNA matches it firmly.

V gene | D gene | CDR3 protein
TRBV28 | TRBD1 | CASTTGGGFTEAFF
TRBV6-5 | TRBD1 | CASTLQGDYEQYF
TRBV18 | NA | CASSPPSYGNEQFF
TRBV4-1 | TRBD1 | CASSSGQGAFSGYTF
TRBV4-3 | NA | CASSQVRRARGEQFF
TRBV2 | TRBD1 | CASSATQGVSEQYF
TRBV30 | TRBD1 | CAWSVLGQGNEKLFF
TRBV7-2 | TRBD1 | CASSLGQGAYGYTF
TRBV5-4 | TRBD1 | CASSTGQELYGYTF
TRBV4-1 | NA | CASSQDRISYEQYF
TRBV7-2 | TRBD1 | CASSWDREKLFF
TRBV6-5 | NA | CASSSFGGADTEAFF
TRBV7-2 | NA | CASSLSSPYQPQHF
TRBV9 | TRBD2 | CASSVGLAGGMDTQYF
TRBV19 | NA | CASSPRSYSATDTQYF
TRBV19 | NA | CASSSRIRQETQYF
TRBV6-5 | NA | CASSYNLNTEAFF
TRBV11-2 | NA | CASSLERELFF
TRBV9 | NA | CASSVAGQKNQPQHF
TRBV5-6 | TRBD2 | CASRLRLAGAYEQYF
TRBV5-1 | NA | CASSGAQPNEKLFF
TRBV7-8 | NA | CASSLTMVGREQYF
TRBV6-6 | TRBD2 | CASRRLAGVGEQYF
TRBV6-6 | NA | CASSYSRRQETQYF
TRBV13 | NA | CASSSRGGGRYEQYF
TRBV6-6 | NA | CASGILSGELFF
TRBV2 | NA | CASGRGDYSNQPQHF
TRBV5-4 | NA | CASSKVGGSNTEAFF
TRBV30 | TRBD1 | CAWSVAGGEKLFF
TRBV28 | TRBD2 | CASSFRGGSYEQYF
TRBV9 | NA | CASSAHDGSYEQYF
TRBV6-5 | NA | CASGQGLSTDTQYF
TRBV11-1 | TRBD1 | CASSWTGGNYGYTF
TRBV18 | NA | CASSPPRARPEQYF
TRBV25-1 | NA | CASSDPGSIQKLFF